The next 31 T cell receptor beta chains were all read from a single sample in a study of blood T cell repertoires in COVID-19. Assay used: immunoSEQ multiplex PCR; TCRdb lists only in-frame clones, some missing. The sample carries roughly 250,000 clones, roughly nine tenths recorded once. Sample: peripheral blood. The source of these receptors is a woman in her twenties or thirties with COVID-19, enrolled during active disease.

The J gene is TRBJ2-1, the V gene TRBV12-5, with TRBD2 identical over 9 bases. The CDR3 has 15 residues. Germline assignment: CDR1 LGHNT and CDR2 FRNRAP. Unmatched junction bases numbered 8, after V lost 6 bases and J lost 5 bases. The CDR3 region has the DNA TGTGCTAGTGGCGGGACGGGACTAGCCCACAATGAGCAGTTCTTC. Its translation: CASGGTGLAHNEQFF.

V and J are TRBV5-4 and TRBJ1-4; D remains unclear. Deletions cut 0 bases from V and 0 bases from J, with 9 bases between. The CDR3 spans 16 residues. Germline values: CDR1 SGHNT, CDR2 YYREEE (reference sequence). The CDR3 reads CASSLDPASTNEKLFF. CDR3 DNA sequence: TGTGCCAGCAGCTTGGATCCAGCGTCAACTAATGAAAAACTGTTTTTT.

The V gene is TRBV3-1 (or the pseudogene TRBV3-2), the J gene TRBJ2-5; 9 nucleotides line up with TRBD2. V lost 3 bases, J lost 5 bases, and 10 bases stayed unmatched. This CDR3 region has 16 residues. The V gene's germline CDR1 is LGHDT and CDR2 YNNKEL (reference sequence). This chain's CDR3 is CASSHSMRGGPETQYF. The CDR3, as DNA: TGTGCCAGCAGCCACTCCATGCGGGGGGGCCCGGAGACCCAGTACTTC.

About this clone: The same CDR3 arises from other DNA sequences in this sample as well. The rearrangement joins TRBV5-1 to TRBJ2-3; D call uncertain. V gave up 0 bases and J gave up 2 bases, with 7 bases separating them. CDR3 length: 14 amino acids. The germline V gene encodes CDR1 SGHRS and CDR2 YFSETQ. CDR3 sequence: CASSLALSTDTQYF. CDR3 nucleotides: TGCGCCAGCAGCTTGGCACTCTCCACAGATACGCAGTATTTT.

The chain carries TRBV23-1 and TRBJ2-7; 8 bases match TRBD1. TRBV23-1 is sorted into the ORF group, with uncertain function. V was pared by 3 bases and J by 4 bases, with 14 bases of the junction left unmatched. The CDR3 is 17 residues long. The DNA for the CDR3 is TGCGCCAGCAGTCACGCCGCCCGGGACAGGTCGGATTACGAGCAGTACTTC. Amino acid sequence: CASSHAARDRSDYEQYF.

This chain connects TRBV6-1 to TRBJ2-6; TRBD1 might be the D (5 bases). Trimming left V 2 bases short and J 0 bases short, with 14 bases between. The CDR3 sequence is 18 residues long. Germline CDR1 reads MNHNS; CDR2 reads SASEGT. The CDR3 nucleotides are TGTGCCAGCAGTGAACGCAGGGTAGGGCCCTCTGGGGCCAACGTCCTGACTTTC. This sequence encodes CASSERRVGPSGANVLTF.

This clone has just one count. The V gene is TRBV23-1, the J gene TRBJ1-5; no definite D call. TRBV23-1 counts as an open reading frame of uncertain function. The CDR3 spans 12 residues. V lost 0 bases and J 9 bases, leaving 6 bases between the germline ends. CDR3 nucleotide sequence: TGCGCCAGCAGTCAATCGAGGTTGCCCCAGCATTTT. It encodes CASSQSRLPQHF.

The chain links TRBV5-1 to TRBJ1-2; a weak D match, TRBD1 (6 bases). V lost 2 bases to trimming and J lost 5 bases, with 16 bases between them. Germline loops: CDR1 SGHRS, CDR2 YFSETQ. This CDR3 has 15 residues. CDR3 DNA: TGCGCCAGCAGCTTTTCGACAGGAACCTCATATGGCTACACCTTC. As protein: CASSFSTGTSYGYTF.

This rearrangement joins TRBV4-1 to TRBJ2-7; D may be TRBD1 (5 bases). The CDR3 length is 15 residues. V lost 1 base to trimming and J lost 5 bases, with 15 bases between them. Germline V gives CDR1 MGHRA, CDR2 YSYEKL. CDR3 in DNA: TGCGCCAGCAGCCAAGGTGTGGGGCTTGCCCACGAGCAGTACTTC. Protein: CASSQGVGLAHEQYF.

The CDR3 loop is CASSPPAWAAREETQYF. The CDR3 nucleotides read TGTGCCAGCTCACCCCCCGCCTGGGCCGCGCGCGAAGAGACCCAGTACTTC. V gene TRBV18 combines with J gene TRBJ2-5, with unresolved D. V shed 3 bases and J shed 3 bases, with 20 bases lying between them. CDR1 and CDR2 (germline): KGHSH, LQKENI. The CDR3 contains 17 residues.

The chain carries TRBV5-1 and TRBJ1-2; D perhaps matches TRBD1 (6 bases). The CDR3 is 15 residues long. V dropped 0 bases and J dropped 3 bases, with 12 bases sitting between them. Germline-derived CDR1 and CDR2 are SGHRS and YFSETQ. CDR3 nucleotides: TGCGCCAGCAGCTTGGAATTAGGACAGTACTATGGCTACACCTTC. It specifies CASSLELGQYYGYTF.

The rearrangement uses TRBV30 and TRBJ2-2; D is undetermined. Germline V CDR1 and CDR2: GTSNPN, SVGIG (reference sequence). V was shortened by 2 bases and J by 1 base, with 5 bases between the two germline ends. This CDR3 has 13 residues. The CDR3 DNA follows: TGTGCCTGGAGTCTTTTGAACACCGGGGAGCTGTTTTTT. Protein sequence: CAWSLLNTGELFF.

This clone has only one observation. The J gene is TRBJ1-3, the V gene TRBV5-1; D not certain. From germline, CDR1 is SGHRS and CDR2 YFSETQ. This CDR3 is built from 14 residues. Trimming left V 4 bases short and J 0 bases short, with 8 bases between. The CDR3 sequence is CASSEDFSGNTIYF. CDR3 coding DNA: TGCGCCAGCAGCGAGGATTTCTCTGGAAACACCATATATTTT.

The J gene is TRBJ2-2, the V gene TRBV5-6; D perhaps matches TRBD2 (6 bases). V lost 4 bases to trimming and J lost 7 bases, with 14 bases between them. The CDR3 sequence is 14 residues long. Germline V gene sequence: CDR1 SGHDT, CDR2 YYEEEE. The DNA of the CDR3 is TGTGCCAGCAGCCTCTGGAGGGCGGGCGGGGAGCTGTTTTTT. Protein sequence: CASSLWRAGGELFF.

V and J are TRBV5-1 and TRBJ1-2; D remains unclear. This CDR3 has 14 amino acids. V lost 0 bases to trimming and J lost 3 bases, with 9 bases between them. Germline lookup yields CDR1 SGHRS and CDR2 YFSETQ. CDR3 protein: CASSLAETYYGYTF. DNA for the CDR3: TGCGCCAGCAGCTTGGCGGAGACCTACTATGGCTACACCTTC.

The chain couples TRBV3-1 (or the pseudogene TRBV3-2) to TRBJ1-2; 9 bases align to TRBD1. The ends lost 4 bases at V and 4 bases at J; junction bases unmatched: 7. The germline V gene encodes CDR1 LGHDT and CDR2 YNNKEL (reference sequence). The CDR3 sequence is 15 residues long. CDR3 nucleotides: TGTGCCAGCAGCCCAGGGACAGGGAGGTCCTATGGCTACACCTTC. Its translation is CASSPGTGRSYGYTF.

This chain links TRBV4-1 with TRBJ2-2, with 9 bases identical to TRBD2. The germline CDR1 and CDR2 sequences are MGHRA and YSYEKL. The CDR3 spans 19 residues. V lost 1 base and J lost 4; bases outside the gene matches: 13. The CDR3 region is CASSQVEFGVAGATGELFF. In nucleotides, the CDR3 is TGCGCCAGCAGCCAAGTCGAATTCGGTGTAGCGGGGGCCACCGGGGAGCTGTTTTTT.

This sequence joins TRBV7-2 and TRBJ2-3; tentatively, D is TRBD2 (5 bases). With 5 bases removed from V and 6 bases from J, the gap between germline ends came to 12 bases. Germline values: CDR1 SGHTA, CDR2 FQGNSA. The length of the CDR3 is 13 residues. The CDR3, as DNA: TGTGCCAGCAGCCGGGGTGTGGTCGATACGCAGTATTTT. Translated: CASSRGVVDTQYF.

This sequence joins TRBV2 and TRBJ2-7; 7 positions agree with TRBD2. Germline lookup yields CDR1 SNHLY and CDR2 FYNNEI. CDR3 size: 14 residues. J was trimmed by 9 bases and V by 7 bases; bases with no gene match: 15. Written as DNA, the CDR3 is TGTGCCAGCACGCCCAGCGGGGCTAAGGATAGGCAGTACTTC. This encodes CASTPSGAKDRQYF.

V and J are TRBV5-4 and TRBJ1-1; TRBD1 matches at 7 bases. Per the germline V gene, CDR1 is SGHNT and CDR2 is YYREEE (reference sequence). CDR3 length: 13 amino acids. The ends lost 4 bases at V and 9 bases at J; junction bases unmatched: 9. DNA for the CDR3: TGTGCCAGCAGCCCCGACAGGGCCCTGAAAGCTTTCTTT. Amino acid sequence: CASSPDRALKAFF.

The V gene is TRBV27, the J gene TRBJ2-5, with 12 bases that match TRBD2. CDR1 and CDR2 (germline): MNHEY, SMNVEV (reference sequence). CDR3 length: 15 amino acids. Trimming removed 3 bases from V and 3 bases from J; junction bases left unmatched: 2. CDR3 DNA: TGTGCCAGCAGTTTGCTAGCGGGGGGGGAAGAGACCCAGTACTTC. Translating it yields CASSLLAGGEETQYF.

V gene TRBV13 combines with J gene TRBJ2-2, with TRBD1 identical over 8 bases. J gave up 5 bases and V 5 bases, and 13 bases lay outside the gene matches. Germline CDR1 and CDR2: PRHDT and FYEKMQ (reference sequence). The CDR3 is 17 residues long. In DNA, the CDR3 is TGTGCCAGCAGCGATACTCAGGGGGCGCGTCTAACCGGGGAGCTGTTTTTT. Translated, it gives CASSDTQGARLTGELFF.

Here the CDR3 DNA reads TGTGCCAGCAGCTCCCTACAGGCCATGTCCTACGAGCAGTACTTC. The encoded protein is CASSSLQAMSYEQYF. The V gene is TRBV5-5, the J gene TRBJ2-7; a possible D gene is TRBD1 (5 bases). Germline CDR1 and CDR2: SGHKS and YYEKEE (reference sequence). There are 15 residues in the CDR3. The V gene lost 3 bases and the J gene lost 1 base, with 14 bases spanning the gap.

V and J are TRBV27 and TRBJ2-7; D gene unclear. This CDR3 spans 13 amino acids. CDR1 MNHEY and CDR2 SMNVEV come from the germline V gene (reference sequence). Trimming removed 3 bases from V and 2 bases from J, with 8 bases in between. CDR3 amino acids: CASSLQAAYEQYF. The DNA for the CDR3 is TGTGCCAGCAGTTTGCAGGCCGCCTACGAGCAGTACTTC.

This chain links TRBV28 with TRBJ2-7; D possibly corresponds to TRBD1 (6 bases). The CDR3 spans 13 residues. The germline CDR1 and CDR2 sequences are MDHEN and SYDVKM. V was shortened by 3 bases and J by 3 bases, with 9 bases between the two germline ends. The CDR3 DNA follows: TGTGCCAGCAGTTTCGAGGGGGACTACGAGCAGTACTTC. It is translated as CASSFEGDYEQYF.

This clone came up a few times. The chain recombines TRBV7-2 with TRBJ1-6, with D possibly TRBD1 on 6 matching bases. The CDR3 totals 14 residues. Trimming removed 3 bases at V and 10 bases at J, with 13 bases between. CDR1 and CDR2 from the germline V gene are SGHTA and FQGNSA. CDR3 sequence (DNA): TGTGCCAGCAGCTTCCGGACAGTGGGCTCACCCCTCCACTTT. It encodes CASSFRTVGSPLHF.

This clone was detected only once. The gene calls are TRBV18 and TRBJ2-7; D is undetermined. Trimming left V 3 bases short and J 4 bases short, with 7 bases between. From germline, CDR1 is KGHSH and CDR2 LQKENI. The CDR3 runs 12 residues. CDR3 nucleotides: TGTGCCAGCTCACCCCGCGGTTACGAGCAGTACTTC. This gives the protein CASSPRGYEQYF.

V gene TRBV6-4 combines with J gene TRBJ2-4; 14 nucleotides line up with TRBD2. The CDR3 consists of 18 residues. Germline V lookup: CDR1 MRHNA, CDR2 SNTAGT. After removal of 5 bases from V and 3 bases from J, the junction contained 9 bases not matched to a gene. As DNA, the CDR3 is TGTGCCAGCAGTCTGACTAGCGGGGGGGTTTTCGGCAAAAACATTCAGTACTTC. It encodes CASSLTSGGVFGKNIQYF.

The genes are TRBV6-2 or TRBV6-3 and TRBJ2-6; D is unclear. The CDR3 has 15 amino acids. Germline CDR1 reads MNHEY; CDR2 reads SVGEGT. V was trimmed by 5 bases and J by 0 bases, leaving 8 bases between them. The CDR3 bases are TGTGCCAGCAGTCTTTTATTCTCTGGGGCCAACGTCCTGACTTTC. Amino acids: CASSLLFSGANVLTF.

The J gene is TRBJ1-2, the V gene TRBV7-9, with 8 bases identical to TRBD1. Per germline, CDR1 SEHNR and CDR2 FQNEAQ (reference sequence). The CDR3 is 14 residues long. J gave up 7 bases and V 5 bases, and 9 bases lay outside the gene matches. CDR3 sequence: CASSHTDRVAGYTF. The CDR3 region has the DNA TGTGCCAGCAGCCATACGGACAGGGTTGCTGGCTACACCTTC.

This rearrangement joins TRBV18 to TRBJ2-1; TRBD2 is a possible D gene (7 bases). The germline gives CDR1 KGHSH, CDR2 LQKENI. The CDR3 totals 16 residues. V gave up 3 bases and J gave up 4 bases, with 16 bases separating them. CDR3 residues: CASSPLGGAVYNEQFF. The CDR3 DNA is TGTGCCAGCTCACCCTTGGGGGGGGCGGTGTACAATGAGCAGTTCTTC.